The T cell receptor beta chain under discussion was sequenced for a study of control samples from healthy donors and cancer patients. The V end lost 3 bases, the J end lost 0 bases, and 9 bases lay between the germline ends. This CDR3 has 15 amino acids. Germline CDR1 is KGHSH and CDR2 is LQKENI. TCRdb keeps only in-frame clones here, not all; method: immunoSEQ multiplex PCR. Seen in this sample are around 190,000 clones; the ten most common clones hold approximately 2.2%. Sequenced: blood. The clonotype comes from a woman between 25 and 40 years old in good health. The rearrangement uses TRBV18 and TRBJ1-3; D uncertain. The DNA for the CDR3 is TGTGCCAGCTCACCGGAGGTCCGCTCTGGAAACACCATATATTTT. As protein: CASSPEVRSGNTIYF.